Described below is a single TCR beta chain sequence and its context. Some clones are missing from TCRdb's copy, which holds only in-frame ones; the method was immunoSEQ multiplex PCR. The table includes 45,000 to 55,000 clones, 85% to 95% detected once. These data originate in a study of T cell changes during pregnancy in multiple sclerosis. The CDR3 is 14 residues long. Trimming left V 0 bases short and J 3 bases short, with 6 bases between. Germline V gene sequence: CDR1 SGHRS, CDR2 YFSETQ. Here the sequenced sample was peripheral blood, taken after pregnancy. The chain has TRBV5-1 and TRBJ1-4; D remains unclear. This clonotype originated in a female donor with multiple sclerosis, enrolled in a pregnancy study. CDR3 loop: CASSLGSANEKLFF. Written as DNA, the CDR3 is TGCGCCAGCAGCTTGGGGTCGGCTAATGAAAAACTGTTTTTT. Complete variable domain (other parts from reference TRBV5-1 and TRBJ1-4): KAGVTQTPRYLIKTRGQQVTLSCSPISGHRSVSWYQQTPGQGLQFLFEYFSETQRNKGNFPGRFSGRQFSNSRSEMNVSTLELGDSALYLCASSLGSANEKLFFGSGTQLSVL.